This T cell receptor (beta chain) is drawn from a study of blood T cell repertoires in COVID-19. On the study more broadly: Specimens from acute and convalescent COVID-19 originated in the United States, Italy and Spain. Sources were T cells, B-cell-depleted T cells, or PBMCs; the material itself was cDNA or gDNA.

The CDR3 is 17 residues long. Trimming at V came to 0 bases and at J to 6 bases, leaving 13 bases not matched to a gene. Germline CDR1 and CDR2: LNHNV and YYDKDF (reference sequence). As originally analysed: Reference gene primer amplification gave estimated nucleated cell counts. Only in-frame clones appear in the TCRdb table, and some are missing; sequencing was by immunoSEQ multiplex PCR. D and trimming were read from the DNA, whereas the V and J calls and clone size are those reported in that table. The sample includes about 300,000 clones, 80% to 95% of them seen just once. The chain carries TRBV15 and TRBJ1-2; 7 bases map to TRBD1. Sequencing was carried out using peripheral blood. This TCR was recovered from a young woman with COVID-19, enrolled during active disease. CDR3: CATSRDSLTGRRNGYTF. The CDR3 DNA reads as TGTGCCACCAGCAGAGATTCTTTGACAGGGCGTAGGAATGGCTACACCTTC.